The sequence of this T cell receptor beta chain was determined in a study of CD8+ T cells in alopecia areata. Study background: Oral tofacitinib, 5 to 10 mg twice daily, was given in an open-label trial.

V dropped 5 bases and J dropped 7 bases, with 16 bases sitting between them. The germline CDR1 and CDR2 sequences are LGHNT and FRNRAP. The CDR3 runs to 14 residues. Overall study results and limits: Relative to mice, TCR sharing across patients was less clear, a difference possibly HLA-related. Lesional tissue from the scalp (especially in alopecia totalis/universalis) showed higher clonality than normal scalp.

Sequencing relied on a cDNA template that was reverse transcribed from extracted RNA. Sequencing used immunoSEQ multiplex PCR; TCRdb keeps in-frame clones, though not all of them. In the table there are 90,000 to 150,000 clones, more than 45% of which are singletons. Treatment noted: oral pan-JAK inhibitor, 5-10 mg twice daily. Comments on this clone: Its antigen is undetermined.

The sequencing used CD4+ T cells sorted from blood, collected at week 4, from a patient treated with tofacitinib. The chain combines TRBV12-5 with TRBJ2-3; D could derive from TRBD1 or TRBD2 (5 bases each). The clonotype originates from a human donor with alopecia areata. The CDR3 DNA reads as TGTGCTAGTGGTCTCTATGACGGGACGAATACGCAGTATTTT. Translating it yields CASGLYDGTNTQYF.